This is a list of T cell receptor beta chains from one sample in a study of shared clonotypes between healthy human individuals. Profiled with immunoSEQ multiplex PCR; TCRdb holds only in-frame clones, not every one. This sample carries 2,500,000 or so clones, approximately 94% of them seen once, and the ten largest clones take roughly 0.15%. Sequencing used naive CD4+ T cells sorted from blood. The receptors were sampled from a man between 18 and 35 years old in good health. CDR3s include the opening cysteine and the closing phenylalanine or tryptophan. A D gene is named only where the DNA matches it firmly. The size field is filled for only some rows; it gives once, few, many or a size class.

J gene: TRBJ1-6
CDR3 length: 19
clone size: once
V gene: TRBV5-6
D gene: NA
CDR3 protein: CASSVSGGVVNSYNSPLHF
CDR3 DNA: TGTGCCAGCAGCGTGTCGGGCGGGGTGGTGAACTCTTATAATTCACCCCTCCACTTT

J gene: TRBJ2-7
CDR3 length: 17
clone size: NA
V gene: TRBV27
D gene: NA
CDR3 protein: CASSLYPSRVGGYEQYF
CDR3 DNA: TGTGCCAGCAGTTTATATCCATCCAGGGTGGGGGGCTACGAGCAGTACTTC

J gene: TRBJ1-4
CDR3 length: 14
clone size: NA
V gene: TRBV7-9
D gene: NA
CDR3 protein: CASSLETLGEKLFF
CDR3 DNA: TGTGCCAGCAGCTTAGAAACCCTGGGGGAAAAACTGTTTTTT

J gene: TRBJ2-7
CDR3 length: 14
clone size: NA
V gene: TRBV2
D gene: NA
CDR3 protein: CASSGRGDSYEQYF
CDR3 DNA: TGTGCCAGCAGTGGTCGCGGGGATAGCTACGAGCAGTACTTC

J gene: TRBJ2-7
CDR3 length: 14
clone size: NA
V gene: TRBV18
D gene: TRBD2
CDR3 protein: CASKGASGTYEQYF
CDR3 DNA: TGTGCCAGCAAGGGGGCTAGCGGGACCTACGAGCAGTACTTC

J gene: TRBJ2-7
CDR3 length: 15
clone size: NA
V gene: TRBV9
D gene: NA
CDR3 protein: CASSVGRLLEDEQYF
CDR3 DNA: TGTGCCAGCAGCGTAGGTCGGCTCCTCGAGGACGAGCAGTACTTC

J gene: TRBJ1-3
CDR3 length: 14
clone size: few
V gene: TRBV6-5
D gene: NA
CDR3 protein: CASRDSYSGNTIYF
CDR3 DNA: TGTGCCAGCAGGGACTCCTACTCTGGAAACACCATATATTTT

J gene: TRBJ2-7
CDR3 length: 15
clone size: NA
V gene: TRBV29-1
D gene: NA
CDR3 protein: CSATRGRDPSYEQYF
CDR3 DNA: TGCAGCGCCACCAGGGGCCGGGACCCCTCCTACGAGCAGTACTTC

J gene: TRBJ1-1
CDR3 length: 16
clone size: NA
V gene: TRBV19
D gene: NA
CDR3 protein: CASSSRAGKGNTEAFF
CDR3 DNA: TGTGCCAGTAGTAGCAGAGCAGGGAAGGGGAACACTGAAGCTTTCTTT

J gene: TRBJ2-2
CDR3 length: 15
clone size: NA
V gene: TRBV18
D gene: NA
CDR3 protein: CASSPSLLRTGELFF
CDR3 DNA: TGTGCCAGCTCACCATCACTACTGAGAACCGGGGAGCTGTTTTTT

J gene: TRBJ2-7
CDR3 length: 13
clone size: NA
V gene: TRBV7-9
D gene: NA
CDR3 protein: CASSGEGVAEQYF
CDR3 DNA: TGTGCCAGCAGCGGGGAGGGGGTTGCCGAGCAGTACTTC

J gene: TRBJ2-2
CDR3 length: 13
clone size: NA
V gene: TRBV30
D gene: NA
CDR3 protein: CAWSVRVAGELFF
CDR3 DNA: TGTGCCTGGAGTGTACGGGTAGCCGGGGAGCTGTTTTTT

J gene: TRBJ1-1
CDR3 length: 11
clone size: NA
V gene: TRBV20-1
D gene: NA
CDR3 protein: CSARENTEAFF
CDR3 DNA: TGCAGTGCTAGAGAGAACACTGAAGCTTTCTTT

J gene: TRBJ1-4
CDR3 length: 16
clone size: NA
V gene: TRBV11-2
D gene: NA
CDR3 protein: CASSRTRAYTNEKLFF
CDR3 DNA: TGTGCCAGCAGCCGCACAAGGGCTTACACTAATGAAAAACTGTTTTTT

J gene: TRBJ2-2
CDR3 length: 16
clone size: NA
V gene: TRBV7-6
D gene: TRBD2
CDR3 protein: CASSRSGSQITGELFF
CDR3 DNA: TGTGCCAGCAGTCGTAGCGGGAGTCAAATCACCGGGGAGCTGTTTTTT

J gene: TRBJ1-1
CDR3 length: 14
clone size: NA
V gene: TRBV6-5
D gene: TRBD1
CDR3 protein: CASIKGGGNTEAFF
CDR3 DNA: TGTGCCAGCATTAAAGGGGGCGGGAACACTGAAGCTTTCTTT

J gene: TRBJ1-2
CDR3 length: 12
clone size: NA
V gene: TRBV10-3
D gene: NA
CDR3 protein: CAISEQGGGYTF
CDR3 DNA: TGTGCCATCAGTGAGCAGGGTGGCGGCTACACCTTC

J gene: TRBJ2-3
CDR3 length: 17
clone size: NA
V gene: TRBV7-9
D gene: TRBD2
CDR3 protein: CASSLGTSGRGVDTQYF
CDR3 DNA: TGTGCCAGCAGCTTGGGGACTAGCGGGAGAGGAGTAGATACGCAGTATTTT

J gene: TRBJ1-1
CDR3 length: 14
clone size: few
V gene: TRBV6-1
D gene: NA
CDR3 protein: CASSGWQANTEAFF
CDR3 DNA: TGTGCCAGCAGCGGCTGGCAGGCGAACACTGAAGCTTTCTTT

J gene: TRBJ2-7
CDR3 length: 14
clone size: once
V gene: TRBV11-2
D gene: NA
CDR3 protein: CASSLLRGGYEQYF
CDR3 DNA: TGTGCCAGCAGCTTACTGAGAGGTGGCTACGAGCAGTACTTC

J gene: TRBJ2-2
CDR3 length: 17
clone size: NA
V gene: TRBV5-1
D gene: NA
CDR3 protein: CASSLASGVLGSRELFF
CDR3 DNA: TGCGCCAGCAGCTTGGCGTCAGGGGTCCTAGGATCAAGGGAGCTGTTTTTT

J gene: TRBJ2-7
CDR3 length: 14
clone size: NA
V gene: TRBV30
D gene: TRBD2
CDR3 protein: CAWSRGTSGYEQYF
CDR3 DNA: TGTGCCTGGAGTCGAGGGACTAGCGGGTACGAGCAGTACTTC

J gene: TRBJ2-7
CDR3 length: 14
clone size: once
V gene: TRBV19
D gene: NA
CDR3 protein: CASSITDKTYEQYF
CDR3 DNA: TGTGCCAGTAGTATCACGGACAAAACCTACGAGCAGTACTTC

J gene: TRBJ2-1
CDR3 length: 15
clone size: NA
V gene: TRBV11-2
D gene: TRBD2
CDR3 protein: CASSGSGRVVDEQFF
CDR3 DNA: TGTGCCAGCAGCGGCAGCGGGAGAGTCGTCGATGAGCAGTTCTTC

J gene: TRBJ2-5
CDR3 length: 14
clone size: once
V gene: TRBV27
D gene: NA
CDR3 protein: CASSLSQGQETQYF
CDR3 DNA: TGTGCCAGCAGTTTATCCCAGGGTCAAGAGACCCAGTACTTC

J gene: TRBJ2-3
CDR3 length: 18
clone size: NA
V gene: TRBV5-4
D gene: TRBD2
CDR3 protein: CASSSRLAGGHPQHTQYF
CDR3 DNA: TGTGCCAGCAGCTCCCGACTAGCGGGGGGCCATCCACAACATACGCAGTATTTT

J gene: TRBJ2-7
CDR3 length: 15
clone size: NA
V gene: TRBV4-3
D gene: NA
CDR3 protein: CASSQGGGPPYEQYF
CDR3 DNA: TGCGCCAGCAGCCAAGGCGGCGGACCACCCTACGAGCAGTACTTC

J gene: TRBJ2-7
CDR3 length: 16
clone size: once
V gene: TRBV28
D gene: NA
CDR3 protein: CASSLPEREGVYEQYF
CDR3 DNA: TGTGCCAGCAGTTTACCGGAGAGGGAGGGGGTCTACGAGCAGTACTTC

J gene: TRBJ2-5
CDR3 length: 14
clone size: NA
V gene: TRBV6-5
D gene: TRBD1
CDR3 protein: CASSPGTGKETQYF
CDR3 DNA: TGTGCCAGCAGCCCCGGGACAGGGAAAGAGACCCAGTACTTC

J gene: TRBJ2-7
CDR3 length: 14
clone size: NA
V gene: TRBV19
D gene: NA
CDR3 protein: CASSGDSNRHEQYF
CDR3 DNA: TGTGCCAGTAGTGGGGACTCTAATAGGCACGAGCAGTACTTC

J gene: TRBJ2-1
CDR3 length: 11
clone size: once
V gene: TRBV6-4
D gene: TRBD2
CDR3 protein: CASRAGGEQFF
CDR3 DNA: TGTGCCAGCAGGGCGGGAGGTGAGCAGTTCTTC

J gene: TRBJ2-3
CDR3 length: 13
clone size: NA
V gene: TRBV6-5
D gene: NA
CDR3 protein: CASRLRRTDTQYF
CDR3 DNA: TGTGCCAGCAGGTTGCGCAGGACAGATACGCAGTATTTT

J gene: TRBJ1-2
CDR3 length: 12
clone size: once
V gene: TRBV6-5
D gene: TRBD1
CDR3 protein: CASSREGAGYTF
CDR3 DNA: TGTGCCAGCAGTAGGGAGGGGGCTGGCTACACCTTC

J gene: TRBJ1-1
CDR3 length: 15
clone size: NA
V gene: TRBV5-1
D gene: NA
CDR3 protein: CASSLAGEANTEAFF
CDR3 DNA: TGCGCCAGCAGCTTGGCCGGGGAGGCGAACACTGAAGCTTTCTTT

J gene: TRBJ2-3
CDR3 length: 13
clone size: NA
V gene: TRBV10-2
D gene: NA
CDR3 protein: CASSGSSGNTQYF
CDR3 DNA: TGCGCCAGCAGTGGGTCTAGTGGGAATACGCAGTATTTT

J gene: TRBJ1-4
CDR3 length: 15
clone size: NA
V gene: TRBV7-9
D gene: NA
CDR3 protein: CASSLTEGTNEKLFF
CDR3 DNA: TGTGCCAGCAGCTTAACAGAGGGGACTAATGAAAAACTGTTTTTT

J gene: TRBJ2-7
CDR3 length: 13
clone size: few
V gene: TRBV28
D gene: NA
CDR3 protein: CASSSSNSYEQYF
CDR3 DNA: TGTGCCAGCAGTTCTTCTAACAGCTACGAGCAGTACTTC

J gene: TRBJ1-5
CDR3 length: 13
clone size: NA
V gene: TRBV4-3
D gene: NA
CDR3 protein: CASSQDSNQPQHF
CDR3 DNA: TGCGCCAGCAGCCAAGATAGCAATCAGCCCCAGCATTTT

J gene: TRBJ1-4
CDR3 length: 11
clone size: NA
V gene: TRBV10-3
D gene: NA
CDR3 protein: CATGGNEKLFF
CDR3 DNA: TGTGCCACCGGGGGTAATGAAAAACTGTTTTTT

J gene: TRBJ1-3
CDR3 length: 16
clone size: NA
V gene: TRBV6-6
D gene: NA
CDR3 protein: CASQEDGTISGNTIYF
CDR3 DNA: TGTGCCAGCCAAGAGGACGGGACGATCTCTGGAAACACCATATATTTT

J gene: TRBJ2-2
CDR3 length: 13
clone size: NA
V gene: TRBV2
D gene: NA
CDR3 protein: CASSQDNTGELFF
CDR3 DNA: TGTGCCAGCAGTCAGGACAACACCGGGGAGCTGTTTTTT

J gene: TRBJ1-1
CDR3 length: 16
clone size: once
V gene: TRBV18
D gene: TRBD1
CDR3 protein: CASSPANSGTGPEAFF
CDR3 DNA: TGTGCCAGCTCACCAGCTAACTCCGGGACAGGACCTGAAGCTTTCTTT

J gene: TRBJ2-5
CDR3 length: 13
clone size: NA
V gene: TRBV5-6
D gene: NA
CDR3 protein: CASSPQRAETQYF
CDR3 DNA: TGTGCCAGCAGCCCCCAACGGGCGGAGACCCAGTACTTC

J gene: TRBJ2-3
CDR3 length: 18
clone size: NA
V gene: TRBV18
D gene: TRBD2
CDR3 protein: CASSSRLAGGLNTDTQYF
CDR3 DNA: TGTGCCAGCTCGTCGAGACTAGCGGGGGGGCTAAACACAGATACGCAGTATTTT

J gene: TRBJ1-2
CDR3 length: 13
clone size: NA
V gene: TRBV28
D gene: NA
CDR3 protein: CASSRTGSYGYTF
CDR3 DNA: TGTGCCAGCAGCAGAACGGGGAGCTATGGCTACACCTTC